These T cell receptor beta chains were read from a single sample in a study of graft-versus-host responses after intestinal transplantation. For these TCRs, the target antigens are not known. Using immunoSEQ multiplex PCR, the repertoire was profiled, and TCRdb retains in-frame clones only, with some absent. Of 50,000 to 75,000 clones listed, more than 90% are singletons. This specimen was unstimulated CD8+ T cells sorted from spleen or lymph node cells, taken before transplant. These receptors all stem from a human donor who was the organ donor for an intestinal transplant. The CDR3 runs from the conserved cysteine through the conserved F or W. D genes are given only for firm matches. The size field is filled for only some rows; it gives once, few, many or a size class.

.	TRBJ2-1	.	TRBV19	CASSIGMGHSRNEQFF	TGTGCCAGTAGTATTGGAATGGGGCACAGCCGAAATGAGCAGTTCTTC
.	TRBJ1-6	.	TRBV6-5	CASSTGRSYNSPLHF	TGTGCCAGCAGTACAGGCCGCTCCTATAATTCACCCCTCCACTTT
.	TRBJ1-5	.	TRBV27	CASSSAGGSQPQHF	TGTGCCAGCAGCTCAGCGGGGGGAAGTCAGCCCCAGCATTTT
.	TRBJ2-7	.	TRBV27	CASSSRNQGGYGEQYF	TGTGCCAGCAGTTCTCGGAACCAGGGGGGTTATGGCGAGCAGTACTTC
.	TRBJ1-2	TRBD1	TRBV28	CASSFFPGGGYTF	TGTGCCAGCAGTTTTTTCCCAGGGGGGGGCTACACCTTC
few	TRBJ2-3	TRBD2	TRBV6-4	CASSELAGGADTQYF	TGTGCCAGCAGTGAACTAGCGGGAGGCGCAGATACGCAGTATTTT
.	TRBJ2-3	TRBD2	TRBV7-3	CASSLSGRGPDTQYF	TGTGCCAGCAGCCTTAGCGGGAGAGGGCCAGATACGCAGTATTTT
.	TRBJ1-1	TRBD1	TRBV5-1	CASKRTGIEAFF	TGCGCCAGCAAAAGGACAGGGATAGAAGCTTTCTTT
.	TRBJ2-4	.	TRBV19	CASSPSFLTGGMRYF	TGTGCCAGTAGTCCCTCTTTTTTGACTGGAGGTATGCGGTACTTC
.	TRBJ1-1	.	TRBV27	CASSLGGSEAFF	TGTGCCAGCAGTTTGGGAGGGTCGGAAGCTTTCTTT
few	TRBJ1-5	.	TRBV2	CASSELVPEPQHF	TGTGCCAGCAGTGAATTGGTCCCGGAGCCCCAGCATTTT
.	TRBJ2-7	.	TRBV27	CASRITRVNTYEQYF	TGTGCCAGCAGAATTACTCGGGTCAATACCTACGAGCAGTACTTC
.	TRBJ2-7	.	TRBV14	CASSLPSGVEQYF	TGTGCCAGCAGCCTACCCTCCGGGGTCGAGCAGTACTTC
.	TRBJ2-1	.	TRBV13	CASGRYDNEQFF	TGTGCCAGCGGCCGATACGACAATGAGCAGTTCTTC
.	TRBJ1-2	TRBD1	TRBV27	CASSLAPGTDGYTF	TGTGCCAGCAGTCTAGCTCCCGGGACAGATGGCTACACCTTC
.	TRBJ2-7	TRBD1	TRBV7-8	CASSSRTGLPYEQYF	TGTGCCAGCAGCTCTCGGACAGGCCTTCCCTACGAGCAGTACTTC
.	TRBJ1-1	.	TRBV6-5	CASSFHRVVGRTEAFF	TGTGCCAGCAGTTTTCACAGGGTGGTTGGACGCACTGAAGCTTTCTTT
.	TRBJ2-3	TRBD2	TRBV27	CASSMFPGTSGTDTQYF	TGTGCCAGCAGTATGTTCCCGGGGACTAGCGGCACAGATACGCAGTATTTT
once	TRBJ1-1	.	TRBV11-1	CASSSPGNTEAFF	TGTGCCAGCAGCTCTCCGGGGAACACTGAAGCTTTCTTT
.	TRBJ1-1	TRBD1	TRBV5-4	CASSPWDRENTEAFF	TGTGCCAGCAGCCCTTGGGACAGAGAGAACACTGAAGCTTTCTTT
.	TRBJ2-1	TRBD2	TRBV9	CASSHSGSGSEQFF	TGTGCCAGCAGCCATAGCGGGAGCGGGAGTGAGCAGTTCTTC
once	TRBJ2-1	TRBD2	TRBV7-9	CASSLSGLAGDNEQFF	TGTGCCAGCAGCTTATCCGGACTAGCGGGAGACAATGAGCAGTTCTTC
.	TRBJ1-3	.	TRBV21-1	CASSSHRPGTVGNTIYF	TGTGCCAGCAGCTCACATCGACCCGGGACAGTTGGAAACACCATATATTTT
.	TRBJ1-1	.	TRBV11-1	CASSLARSYTEAFF	TGTGCCAGCAGCTTAGCGCGGTCTTACACTGAAGCTTTCTTT
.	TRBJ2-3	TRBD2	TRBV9	CASSVGTSTTDTQYF	TGTGCCAGCAGCGTAGGGACTAGCACGACAGATACGCAGTATTTT
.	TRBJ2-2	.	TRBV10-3	CAISEEEANTGELFF	TGTGCCATCAGTGAGGAGGAAGCGAACACCGGGGAGCTGTTTTTT
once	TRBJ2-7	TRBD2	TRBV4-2	CASSQDAIWVAGRVEQYF	TGTGCCAGCAGCCAAGATGCGATTTGGGTAGCGGGACGGGTCGAGCAGTACTTC
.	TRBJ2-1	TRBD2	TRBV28	CASTWLAGSNEQFF	TGTGCCAGTACTTGGCTAGCGGGATCAAATGAGCAGTTCTTC
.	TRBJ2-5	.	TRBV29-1	CSVETGRGQETQYF	TGCAGCGTTGAAACAGGGAGGGGCCAAGAGACCCAGTACTTC
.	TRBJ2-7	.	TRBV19	CASSIAAEAPYEQYF	TGTGCCAGTAGTATAGCGGCGGAAGCCCCCTACGAGCAGTACTTC
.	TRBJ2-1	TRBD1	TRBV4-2	CASSQDLAGTGEYNEQFF	TGTGCCAGCAGCCAAGATCTAGCCGGGACAGGGGAATACAATGAGCAGTTCTTC
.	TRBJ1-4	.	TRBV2	CASATRHAGLWEKLFF	TGTGCCAGCGCCACCCGACACGCAGGCTTGTGGGAAAAACTGTTTTTT
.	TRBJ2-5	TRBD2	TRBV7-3	CASSPSGRALETQYF	TGTGCCAGCAGTCCTAGCGGGAGGGCCTTGGAGACCCAGTACTTC
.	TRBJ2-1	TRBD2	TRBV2	CASSGTSGRNEQFF	TGTGCCAGCAGTGGGACTAGCGGGAGGAATGAGCAGTTCTTC
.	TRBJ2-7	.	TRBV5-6	CASSPARQDYEQYF	TGTGCCAGCAGCCCCGCAAGACAAGACTACGAGCAGTACTTC
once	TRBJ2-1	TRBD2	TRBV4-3	CASSQDSSGRWNEQFF	TGCGCCAGCAGCCAAGATAGTAGCGGGAGATGGAATGAGCAGTTCTTC
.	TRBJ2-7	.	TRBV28	CASRPLRTSRSSYEQYF	TGTGCCAGCAGGCCCCTCCGAACTAGCCGAAGTTCCTACGAGCAGTACTTC